The rows below give T cell receptor beta chains drawn from one sample of a study of vaccination and CD4 T cells after COVID-19. For these receptors, no antigen is known. Each CDR3 protein is one row after TCRdb ran MiXCR on the PCR reads. The sample records over 10,000 distinct CDR3 sequences, under 45% being singletons. Sequences were obtained from CD4+ T cells from blood, cultured in vitro. Receptor source: a human donor who had recovered from COVID-19. Both conserved end residues are part of each CDR3. D genes are given only for firm matches. Some rows have no size entry. The others give once, few or many, or a class for an expanded clone.

D gene: NA
clone size: NA
V gene: TRBV6-5
J gene: TRBJ1-3
CDR3 DNA: TGTGCCAGCAGTTACCGAGGAAACACCATATATTTT
CDR3 protein: CASSYRGNTIYF

D gene: NA
clone size: NA
V gene: TRBV19
J gene: TRBJ1-5
CDR3 DNA: TGTGCCAGTAGTCCGGGACCGGCGGATGGGCCCCAGCATTTT
CDR3 protein: CASSPGPADGPQHF

D gene: NA
clone size: NA
V gene: TRBV28
J gene: TRBJ1-5
CDR3 DNA: TGTGCCAGCAGCCTCGGGCAGCCCCAGCATTTT
CDR3 protein: CASSLGQPQHF

D gene: NA
clone size: NA
V gene: TRBV5-6
J gene: TRBJ2-1
CDR3 DNA: TGTGCCAGCAGTCCTAATAGTGCGCCCGCGCGTGAGCAGTTCTTC
CDR3 protein: CASSPNSAPAREQFF

D gene: NA
clone size: few
V gene: TRBV15
J gene: TRBJ2-3
CDR3 DNA: TGTGCCACCCTGGAGGGCCCCGCGTCGGATACGCAGTATTTT
CDR3 protein: CATLEGPASDTQYF

D gene: NA
clone size: NA
V gene: TRBV15
J gene: TRBJ2-7
CDR3 DNA: TGTGCCACCAGCAGAGGGGAGGGGGATGTGGACGAGCAGTACTTC
CDR3 protein: CATSRGEGDVDEQYF

D gene: NA
clone size: NA
V gene: TRBV11-2
J gene: TRBJ2-5
CDR3 DNA: TGTGCCAGCAGCTTCGGAGGGGAGACCCAGTACTTC
CDR3 protein: CASSFGGETQYF

D gene: NA
clone size: NA
V gene: TRBV6-1
J gene: TRBJ2-7
CDR3 DNA: TGTGCCAGCAGTCACAGGACCCGAGGGGAGCAGTACTTC
CDR3 protein: CASSHRTRGEQYF

D gene: NA
clone size: NA
V gene: TRBV6-5
J gene: TRBJ2-1
CDR3 DNA: TGTGCCAGCAGTTACTCCCCCGAAGGGAGTTACAATGAGCAGTTCTTC
CDR3 protein: CASSYSPEGSYNEQFF

D gene: NA
clone size: few
V gene: TRBV20-1
J gene: TRBJ2-7
CDR3 DNA: TGCAGTGCTAGAGTTCCCGAGCAGTACTTC
CDR3 protein: CSARVPEQYF

D gene: TRBD1
clone size: NA
V gene: TRBV7-9
J gene: TRBJ1-2
CDR3 DNA: TGTGCCAGCAGCCGGACAGGGGAAAGTGGCTACACCTTC
CDR3 protein: CASSRTGESGYTF

D gene: NA
clone size: few
V gene: TRBV27
J gene: TRBJ2-3
CDR3 DNA: TGTGCCAGCAGTGCCCGGGACGGAAGCACAGATACGCAGTATTTT
CDR3 protein: CASSARDGSTDTQYF

D gene: NA
clone size: NA
V gene: TRBV6-2/TRBV6-3
J gene: TRBJ2-1
CDR3 DNA: TGTGCCAGCAGAACTCCGGACCAATACAATGAGCAGTTCTTC
CDR3 protein: CASRTPDQYNEQFF

D gene: NA
clone size: NA
V gene: TRBV5-4
J gene: TRBJ1-4
CDR3 DNA: TGTGCCAGCAGCCCCACAGGGCCAGGGACTAATGAAAAACTGTTTTTT
CDR3 protein: CASSPTGPGTNEKLFF

D gene: NA
clone size: NA
V gene: TRBV14
J gene: TRBJ1-1
CDR3 DNA: TGTGCCAGCAGCCCGGTAACAGGGAGGGGCATGAACACTGAAGCTTTCTTT
CDR3 protein: CASSPVTGRGMNTEAFF

D gene: NA
clone size: NA
V gene: TRBV28
J gene: TRBJ2-5
CDR3 DNA: TGTGCCAGCGCCCAAGAGACCCAGTACTTC
CDR3 protein: CASAQETQYF

D gene: NA
clone size: few
V gene: TRBV10-2
J gene: TRBJ2-7
CDR3 DNA: TGCGCCAGCCTTACGACTAACTCCTACGAGCAGTACTTC
CDR3 protein: CASLTTNSYEQYF

D gene: TRBD2
clone size: medium-sized
V gene: TRBV6-5
J gene: TRBJ2-5
CDR3 DNA: TGTGCCAGCAGTTCGGGACTAGCGGTTTACCAAGAGACCCAGTACTTC
CDR3 protein: CASSSGLAVYQETQYF

D gene: NA
clone size: few
V gene: TRBV20-1
J gene: TRBJ1-1
CDR3 DNA: TGCAGTGCTAGGATGGATACTGAAGCTTTCTTT
CDR3 protein: CSARMDTEAFF

D gene: TRBD1
clone size: NA
V gene: TRBV10-3
J gene: TRBJ1-2
CDR3 DNA: TGTGCCATCAGTGTGGAGACAGGGGGCTTTAACTATGGCTACACCTTC
CDR3 protein: CAISVETGGFNYGYTF

D gene: NA
clone size: NA
V gene: TRBV6-5
J gene: TRBJ1-1
CDR3 DNA: TGTGCCAGCAGTTACAGAAACACTAAAGCTTTCTTT
CDR3 protein: CASSYRNTKAFF

D gene: NA
clone size: NA
V gene: TRBV11-2
J gene: TRBJ1-6
CDR3 DNA: TGTGCCAGCAGCTTAGATTCGGGCAGGAATTCACCCCTCCACTTT
CDR3 protein: CASSLDSGRNSPLHF

D gene: NA
clone size: medium-sized
V gene: TRBV6-1
J gene: TRBJ1-6
CDR3 DNA: TGTGCCAGTAATACCGCCGGGAATAATTCACCCCTCCACTTT
CDR3 protein: CASNTAGNNSPLHF

D gene: TRBD2
clone size: few
V gene: TRBV7-2
J gene: TRBJ2-2
CDR3 DNA: TGTGCCAGCAGCCTTGGGACCGGGACTAGGGAGACCGGGGAGCTGTTTTTT
CDR3 protein: CASSLGTGTRETGELFF

D gene: NA
clone size: few
V gene: TRBV27
J gene: TRBJ2-7
CDR3 DNA: TGTGCCAGCGGAACCTACGAGCAGTACTTC
CDR3 protein: CASGTYEQYF

D gene: NA
clone size: medium-sized
V gene: TRBV2
J gene: TRBJ2-3
CDR3 DNA: TGTGCCAGCAACCCTCCCTTCACAGATACGCAGTATTTT
CDR3 protein: CASNPPFTDTQYF

D gene: TRBD2
clone size: few
V gene: TRBV20-1
J gene: TRBJ2-2
CDR3 DNA: TGCAGTGCTCCGGGACTAGTGGGCGGGGAGCTGTTTTTT
CDR3 protein: CSAPGLVGGELFF

D gene: NA
clone size: NA
V gene: TRBV24-1
J gene: TRBJ2-5
CDR3 DNA: TGTGCCACCAGTGATTGGTCGGACGCCCAAGAGACCCAGTACTTC
CDR3 protein: CATSDWSDAQETQYF

D gene: TRBD1
clone size: NA
V gene: TRBV20-1
J gene: TRBJ1-5
CDR3 DNA: TGCAGTGCGGGACAGGGGACAAGGCAGCCCCAGCATTTT
CDR3 protein: CSAGQGTRQPQHF

D gene: TRBD1
clone size: NA
V gene: TRBV19
J gene: TRBJ2-7
CDR3 DNA: TGTGCCAGTAGTATCACAGGGGCCTCTGGGTTCGAGCAGTACTTC
CDR3 protein: CASSITGASGFEQYF

D gene: NA
clone size: NA
V gene: TRBV7-9
J gene: TRBJ2-3
CDR3 DNA: TGTGCCAGCAGCTTAGTTGTTAGCGACAGCACAGATACGCAGTATTTT
CDR3 protein: CASSLVVSDSTDTQYF

D gene: NA
clone size: few
V gene: TRBV28
J gene: TRBJ2-1
CDR3 DNA: TGTGCCAGCAGTTTAGCGTTCAATGAGCAGTTCTTC
CDR3 protein: CASSLAFNEQFF

D gene: TRBD1
clone size: NA
V gene: TRBV30
J gene: TRBJ1-5
CDR3 DNA: TGTGCCTGGAGTGGACAGGGGACAGGGAGCAATCAGCCCCAGCATTTT
CDR3 protein: CAWSGQGTGSNQPQHF